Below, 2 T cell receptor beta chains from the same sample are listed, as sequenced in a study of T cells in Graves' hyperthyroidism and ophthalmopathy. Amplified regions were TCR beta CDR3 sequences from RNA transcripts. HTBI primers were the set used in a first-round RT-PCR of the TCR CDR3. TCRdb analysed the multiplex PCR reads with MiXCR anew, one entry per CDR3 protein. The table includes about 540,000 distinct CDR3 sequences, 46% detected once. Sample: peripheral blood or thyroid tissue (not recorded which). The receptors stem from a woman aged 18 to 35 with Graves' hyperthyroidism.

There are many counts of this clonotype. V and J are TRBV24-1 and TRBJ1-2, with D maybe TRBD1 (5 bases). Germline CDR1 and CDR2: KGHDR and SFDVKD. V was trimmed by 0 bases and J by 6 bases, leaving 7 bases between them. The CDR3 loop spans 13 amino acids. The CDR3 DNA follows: TGTGCCACCAGTGATTTGTCAGGGAATGGCTACACCTTC. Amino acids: CATSDLSGNGYTF.

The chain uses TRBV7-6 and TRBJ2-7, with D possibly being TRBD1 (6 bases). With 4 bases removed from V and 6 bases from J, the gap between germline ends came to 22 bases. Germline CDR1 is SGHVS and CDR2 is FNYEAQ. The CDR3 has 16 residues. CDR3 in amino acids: CASSSGQTHTTGEQYF. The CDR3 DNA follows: TGTGCCAGCAGCTCCGGACAGACTCATACGACGGGCGAGCAGTACTTC.